This T cell receptor (beta chain) was captured by sequencing in a study of T cell repertoires in cytomegalovirus infection. Study information: Well-studied HLA-B-restricted epitopes and recently identified HLA-C-restricted epitopes of CMV were both used in the study. Public signatures in TCR beta pointed to CMV infection and matching HLA type. Study conclusions and caveats: Dominating the ex vivo response were HLA-C-restricted CMV-specific TCR beta clonotypes. CMV carriers with the relevant HLA were identified by cumulative public TCR beta family frequency.

TCRdb re-called the reads with MiXCR, one entry per CDR3 protein. The sample includes around 570,000 distinct CDR3 sequences, roughly 42% of them seen just once. Germline V lookup: CDR1 SGHNT, CDR2 YYREEE (reference sequence). V was cut by 0 bases and J by 5 bases, with 18 bases left in between. The CDR3 runs 16 residues. This clonotype turned up a few times. Its matching antigen is unknown. The chain recombines TRBV5-4 with TRBJ2-7; D is perhaps TRBD1 or TRBD2 (5 bases each). Specimen: cultured PBMCs, collected from culture after CMV antigen stimulation. This TCR was sampled from a human donor in good health (CMV status not recorded). Some clones in this sample may be carry-over from other donors' samples. The CDR3 DNA is TGTGCCAGCAGCTTGGTAGTGGGGACCCCGGGTCACGAGCAGTACTTC. Translation gives CASSLVVGTPGHEQYF.